The 13 T cell receptor beta chains listed next were all sequenced from one sample in a study of blood T cell repertoires in COVID-19. The repertoire was sequenced with immunoSEQ multiplex PCR; TCRdb's copy has only in-frame clones and lacks some. The sample has tens of thousands of clones; approximately 80% are singletons. Material: peripheral blood. These receptor sequences come from a man in his forties with acute or convalescent COVID-19.

The rearrangement links TRBV7-2 to TRBJ2-7, with 11 bases identical to TRBD2. The CDR3 is 15 residues long. V lost 5 bases, J lost 1 base, and 4 bases stayed unmatched. Germline assignment: CDR1 SGHTA and CDR2 FQGNSA. The CDR3 loop reads CASSRTSGGSYEQYF. CDR3 nucleotide sequence: TGTGCCAGCAGCCGCACTAGCGGGGGTTCCTACGAGCAGTACTTC.

The table lists this clone with a count of one. The rearrangement joins TRBV2 to TRBJ1-4; D uncertain. With 10 bases removed from V and 10 bases from J, the gap between germline ends came to 19 bases. Per germline, CDR1 SNHLY and CDR2 FYNNEI. The CDR3 runs 13 residues. The CDR3 nucleotides are TGTGCCACGTCCGAGGTCAACCAGCGAAAACTGTTTTTT. It specifies CATSEVNQRKLFF.

V usage is TRBV7-9 and J usage is TRBJ2-5; tentative D call: TRBD1 (6 bases). V lost 8 bases and J 5 bases, leaving 12 bases between the germline ends. This CDR3 contains 12 residues. Looked up from germline, CDR1 is SEHNR and CDR2 is FQNEAQ (reference sequence). CDR3 coding DNA: TGTGCCAGCGGATACAGGGTCGAGACCCAGTACTTC. Amino acid sequence: CASGYRVETQYF. The complete variable domain, with remaining parts taken from reference TRBV7-9 and TRBJ2-5, reads DTGVSQNPRHKITKRGQNVTFRCDPISEHNRLYWYRQTLGQGPEFLTYFQNEAQLEKSRLLSDRFSAERPKGSFSTLEIQRTEQGDSAMYLCASGYRVETQYFGPGTRLLVL.

There are a few counts of this clone. CDR3 coding DNA: TGTGCCAGTAGGAGGTCAACAGGCGCAGTAGAGAGGGCTTTCTTT. Protein product: CASRRSTGAVERAFF. J is TRBJ1-1 and V is TRBV19; tentative D call: TRBD1 (5 bases). V was clipped by 6 bases and J by 11 bases, with 25 bases between them. Germline assignment: CDR1 LNHDA and CDR2 SQIVND (reference sequence). The CDR3 spans 15 residues.

This rearrangement joins TRBV18 to TRBJ1-1; D possibly corresponds to TRBD1 (5 bases). The germline V gene encodes CDR1 KGHSH and CDR2 LQKENI. V was shortened by 4 bases and J by 2 bases, with 14 bases between the two germline ends. The CDR3 extends over 15 amino acids. The CDR3 sequence is CASSQISTGNTEAFF. CDR3 bases: TGTGCCAGCTCACAAATCTCAACAGGTAACACTGAAGCTTTCTTT.

Written as DNA, the CDR3 is TGTGCCAGTAGCTTAACCGGAGCGGGAAACACCATATATTTT. Translated, it gives CASSLTGAGNTIYF. V and J are TRBV19 and TRBJ1-3; no definite D call. V lost 6 bases, J lost 4 bases, and 13 bases lay in between. The CDR3 is 14 amino acids. Germline values: CDR1 LNHDA, CDR2 SQIVND (reference sequence).

The CDR3 loop reads CASSDRGGTEAFF. The CDR3 bases are TGTGCCAGCAGTGATCGGGGGGGCACTGAAGCTTTCTTT. The V call is TRBV2, the J call TRBJ1-1, with D possibly TRBD1 on 5 matching bases. Germline V CDR1 and CDR2: SNHLY, FYNNEI. V lost 3 bases, J lost 4 bases, and 9 bases lay in between. There are 13 residues in the CDR3.

The gene calls are TRBV28 and TRBJ2-7; no clear D. Per the germline V gene, CDR1 is MDHEN and CDR2 is SYDVKM. The CDR3 has 13 residues. Trimming removed 8 bases from V and 0 bases from J, with 11 bases in between. This CDR3 reads CASEVADSYEQYF. CDR3 coding DNA: TGTGCCAGCGAGGTCGCAGACTCCTACGAGCAGTACTTC.

The genes are TRBV28 and TRBJ2-7; tentatively, D is TRBD1 (6 bases). V was shortened by 8 bases and J by 6 bases, with 14 bases between the two germline ends. The CDR3 spans 12 residues. Per germline, CDR1 MDHEN and CDR2 SYDVKM. The CDR3 DNA follows: TGTGCCAGCCTTAACAGGGCCGCCGAGCAGTACTTC. It translates to CASLNRAAEQYF.

The V and J genes are TRBV5-1 and TRBJ1-6; the match to TRBD1 covers 7 bases. J lost 5 bases, V lost 4 bases, and 3 bases had no gene match. CDR1 is SGHRS and CDR2 is YFSETQ in the germline V gene. The CDR3 has 14 amino acids. The DNA for the CDR3 is TGCGCCAGCAGCCGAGACAGGGATAATTCACCCCTCCACTTT. It translates to CASSRDRDNSPLHF.

The rearrangement links TRBV18 to TRBJ2-7; D unclear. With 2 bases removed from V and 2 bases from J, the gap between germline ends came to 4 bases. The CDR3 extends over 12 amino acids. Germline V gene data show CDR1 as KGHSH and CDR2 as LQKENI. The CDR3, as DNA: TGTGCCAGCTCACCAAGCCCCTACGAGCAGTACTTC. As protein: CASSPSPYEQYF.

The chain links TRBV6-5 to TRBJ2-3; TRBD2 aligns across 9 bases. Germline V lookup: CDR1 MNHEY, CDR2 SVGAGI. The CDR3 runs 14 residues. With V trimmed by 2 bases and J by 6 bases, 3 bases remained unmatched. The CDR3 region is CASSYGLAGDTQYF. The CDR3 coding sequence is TGTGCCAGCAGTTACGGCCTAGCGGGGGATACGCAGTATTTT.

This sequence joins TRBV6-5 and TRBJ2-3; D remains unclear. The ends were cut back, 1 base at V and 6 bases at J, with 8 bases in the middle. The CDR3 is made up of 13 amino acids. CDR1 and CDR2 from the germline V gene are MNHEY and SVGAGI. The CDR3, as DNA: TGTGCCAGCAGTTACTTCATTTTGGATACGCAGTATTTT. This codes for CASSYFILDTQYF.